The 4 T cell receptor beta chains presented below share a single source sample, sequenced in a study of T cells after yellow fever vaccination (dated by TCRdb to the late 2010s). The library relied on 5' RACE. TCRdb records Illumina HiSeq 2500 as the sequencer. In TCRdb, the public reads were trimmed at Q25 with fastp and aligned with MiXCR, with productive beta chains retained. Every distinct CDR3 protein forms one entry, paired with its most common genes and DNA. The sample yields some 30,000 distinct CDR3 sequences; nearly 4.5% were counted once. Clones ranked in the top ten supply approximately 45% of the sample. The treatment or condition label for this specimen denotes: live attenuated yellow fever vaccine strain. Specimen: CD8+ T cells sorted from PBMCs, collected 5 days after the yellow fever booster vaccination. The receptors stem from a man aged 25-45 years who received the YFV17D yellow fever vaccine.

This clonotype showed up many times. The chain's CDR3 is CASSLALGTTSTDTQYF. DNA for the CDR3: TGTGCCAGCAGCTTAGCGTTGGGGACAACTAGCACAGATACGCAGTATTTT. The chain uses TRBV7-8 and TRBJ2-3; D perhaps matches TRBD1 (6 bases). The V end lost 0 bases, the J end lost 0 bases, and 13 bases lay between the germline ends. The CDR3 spans 17 residues. Germline V gene lookup returns CDR1 SGHVS and CDR2 FQNEAQ.

This clonotype has a count of ten or more. Germline is not matched at one junction end, which may reflect a read error. The J gene is TRBJ2-7, the V gene TRBV12-3 or TRBV12-4; possible D gene TRBD2, 7 bases. There are 13 residues in the CDR3. This chain's CDR3 is CASSLGGDYEQYF. In DNA, the CDR3 is TGTGCCAGCAGCTTAGGGGGGGACTACGAGCAGTACTTC.

This clonotype occurred many times. This chain connects TRBV6-1 to TRBJ2-2; D is tentatively TRBD1 or TRBD2 (5 bases each). With 10 bases removed from V and 4 bases from J, the gap between germline ends came to 22 bases. This CDR3 has 16 amino acids. CDR1 and CDR2 from the germline V gene are MNHNS and SASEGT. The CDR3 DNA is TGTGCCACTGTTGCCGGGGTGGGGGACCTCACCGGGGAGCTGTTTTTT. This codes for CATVAGVGDLTGELFF.

This clonotype was seen many times. The chain employs TRBV4-3 and TRBJ2-7; D is undetermined. CDR3 length: 14 amino acids. Germline CDR1 LGHNA, CDR2 YSLEER. The ends were cut back, 3 bases at V and 2 bases at J, with 11 bases in the middle. CDR3 amino acids: CASSQGVVPYEQYF. The CDR3 DNA follows: TGCGCCAGCAGCCAGGGCGTCGTTCCCTACGAGCAGTACTTC.